These 3 T cell receptor beta chains were sequenced from one sample in a study of T cell responses to AZD1222 COVID-19 vaccine. Some clones are missing from TCRdb's copy, which holds only in-frame ones; the method was immunoSEQ multiplex PCR. The sample yields under 150,000 clones, 93% seen once. The sequencing used peripheral blood, collected on day 0 of AZD1222 vaccination. These receptors were collected from an adult in good health.

V and J are TRBV10-3 and TRBJ2-3, with D possibly being TRBD2 (5 bases). The length of the CDR3 is 15 residues. Germline V gives CDR1 ENHRY, CDR2 SYGVKD. Trimming pared 2 bases from V and 2 bases from J, leaving 11 bases between. Written as DNA, the CDR3 is TGTGCCATCAGTGAGGAGGCGGGCTACACAGATACGCAGTATTTT. Translation gives CAISEEAGYTDTQYF.

The chain links TRBV6-1 to TRBJ2-5; D uncertain. Germline loops: CDR1 MNHNS, CDR2 SASEGT. Between the trimmed V and J ends, which lost 1 base and 0 bases, there was a span of 9 bases. The CDR3 spans 15 residues. The CDR3 reads CASSEGQAYQETQYF. The CDR3 nucleotides read TGTGCCAGCAGTGAAGGACAAGCGTACCAAGAGACCCAGTACTTC.

The rearrangement joins TRBV11-2 to TRBJ2-2; 7 positions agree with TRBD2. J was trimmed by 4 bases and V by 5 bases; bases with no gene match: 7. The CDR3 spans 15 residues. CDR1 is SGHAT and CDR2 is FQNNGV in the germline V gene. The CDR3 here is CASSLGGVRTGELFF. CDR3 nucleotides: TGTGCCAGCAGCCTGGGGGGGGTACGCACCGGGGAGCTGTTTTTT.